The 14 T cell receptor beta chains listed next were all sequenced from one sample in a study of shared clonotypes between healthy human individuals. Positively selected for CCR7, the CD45RO-negative cells used as naive CD8 cells excluded terminally differentiated effector memory CD45RA+ cells. Some clones are missing from TCRdb's copy, which holds only in-frame ones; the method was immunoSEQ multiplex PCR. The sample contains roughly 2,000,000 clones, around 93% of which appear only once. Material: naive CD8+ T cells from PBMCs. Receptors originate from a man aged 18 to 29 in good health. Some clones in this sample may be carry-over from other donors' samples.

Concerning this clone: The same CDR3 is also encoded by other DNA sequences in this sample. The chain has TRBV9 and TRBJ2-3; TRBD2 aligns across 7 bases. J was trimmed by 1 base and V by 3 bases; bases with no gene match: 5. The CDR3 loop spans 15 amino acids. Germline V gene data show CDR1 as SGDLS and CDR2 as YYNGEE. CDR3 protein: CASSGSGSRTDTQYF. The CDR3 DNA sequence: TGTGCCAGCAGCGGTAGCGGGTCCCGCACAGATACGCAGTATTTT.

V gene TRBV2 combines with J gene TRBJ2-7; 10 positions match TRBD2. Unmatched junction bases numbered 4, after V lost 7 bases and J lost 1 base. CDR1 SNHLY and CDR2 FYNNEI come from the germline V gene. The CDR3 is 14 residues long. This chain's CDR3 is CASNPAGGSYEQYF. The CDR3 DNA sequence: TGTGCCAGCAACCCAGCGGGAGGGTCCTACGAGCAGTACTTC. The whole variable domain, filled in from reference TRBV2 and TRBJ2-7, reads EPEVTQTPSHQVTQMGQEVILRCVPISNHLYFYWYRQILGQKVEFLVSFYNNEISEKSEIFDDQFSVERPDGSNFTLKIRSTKLEDSAMYFCASNPAGGSYEQYFGPGTRLTVT.

Here the CDR3 DNA reads TGTGCCAGCTTCGAACGGGGGGAATTAGATGAAAAACTGTTTTTT. Translating gives CASFERGELDEKLFF. The genes are TRBV18 and TRBJ1-4; D is possibly TRBD1 (5 bases). The CDR3 covers 15 residues. Germline lookup yields CDR1 KGHSH and CDR2 LQKENI. With 7 bases removed from V and 6 bases from J, the gap between germline ends came to 18 bases. Using reference TRBV18 and TRBJ1-4 for the parts outside the CDR3, the full variable domain is NAGVMQNPRHLVRRRGQEARLRCSPMKGHSHVYWYRQLPEEGLKFMVYLQKENIIDESGMPKERFSAEFPKEGPSILRIQQVVRGDSAAYFCASFERGELDEKLFFGSGTQLSVL.

The chain has TRBV5-5 and TRBJ1-2; no clear D. CDR1 and CDR2 from the germline V gene are SGHKS and YYEKEE (reference sequence). The CDR3 has 12 amino acids. V was trimmed by 0 bases and J by 10 bases, leaving 10 bases between them. CDR3 residues: CASSLVFRVYTF. The CDR3 nucleotides are TGTGCCAGCAGCTTGGTTTTCAGAGTCTACACCTTC.

The chain links TRBV9 to TRBJ1-1; D is unclear. This CDR3 has 13 residues. Germline V lookup: CDR1 SGDLS, CDR2 YYNGEE. Trimming cost V 4 bases and J 6 bases, with 13 bases left between them. The CDR3 region has the DNA TGTGCCAGCAGCCCTCAGGTGGGCTCTGAAGCTTTCTTT. It codes for CASSPQVGSEAFF. The full variable domain, rest sourced from reference TRBV9 and TRBJ1-1, is DSGVTQTPKHLITATGQRVTLRCSPRSGDLSVYWYQQSLDQGLQFLIQYYNGEERAKGNILERFSAQQFPDLHSELNLSSLELGDSALYFCASSPQVGSEAFFGQGTRLTVV.

This chain joins TRBV27 and TRBJ1-5; TRBD1 aligns across 9 bases. The ends lost 4 bases at V and 0 bases at J; junction bases unmatched: 13. The germline gives CDR1 MNHEY, CDR2 SMNVEV (reference sequence). The CDR3 sequence is 19 residues long. CDR3 loop: CASSSTTGTGSYSNQPQHF. In DNA form, the CDR3 reads TGTGCCAGCAGTTCAACCACCGGGACAGGGAGCTATAGCAATCAGCCCCAGCATTTT.

J is TRBJ2-7 and V is TRBV27; tentative D call: TRBD1 (5 bases). This CDR3 is built from 14 residues. The germline CDR1 and CDR2 sequences are MNHEY and SMNVEV (reference sequence). V dropped 2 bases and J dropped 6 bases, with 14 bases sitting between them. This chain's CDR3 is CASSLVSGMGEQYF. In nucleotides, the CDR3 is TGTGCCAGCAGTTTAGTCTCAGGGATGGGCGAGCAGTACTTC.

The chain has TRBV6-1 and TRBJ1-1; 7 bases align to TRBD1. This CDR3 is built from 14 residues. The trim removed 4 bases at V and 5 bases at J, leaving 7 bases unmatched. Germline V lookup: CDR1 MNHNS, CDR2 SASEGT. The CDR3 is CASSVEGALTEAFF. The CDR3 DNA reads as TGTGCCAGCAGTGTGGAGGGGGCTCTTACTGAAGCTTTCTTT.

The rearrangement uses TRBV2 and TRBJ2-5, with 10 bases fitting TRBD2. V shed 6 bases and J 4 bases; nucleotides not matched to a gene: 8. The CDR3 has 15 amino acids. Germline CDR1 is SNHLY and CDR2 is FYNNEI. The CDR3 DNA follows: TGTGCCAGCAGCGATCTAGCGGGAGTAGGAGAGACCCAGTACTTC. Protein sequence: CASSDLAGVGETQYF.

This sequence joins TRBV13 and TRBJ2-1; D possibly corresponds to TRBD2 (6 bases). The CDR3 covers 14 residues. Trimming shortened V by 5 bases and J by 2 bases, and 10 bases separated the two germline ends. The germline V gene encodes CDR1 PRHDT and CDR2 FYEKMQ (reference sequence). CDR3 in amino acids: CASSPGLTYNEQFF. The CDR3 DNA sequence: TGTGCCAGCAGCCCGGGACTTACCTACAATGAGCAGTTCTTC.

The CDR3 bases are TGTGCCAGCAGCTTGTACAGGGACCTGACCCAGTACTTC. Translation gives CASSLYRDLTQYF. This chain uses TRBV11-2 with TRBJ2-5; the D gene is possibly TRBD1 (6 bases). The CDR3 has 13 residues. V was trimmed by 3 bases and J by 7 bases, leaving 12 bases between them. The V gene's germline CDR1 is SGHAT and CDR2 FQNNGV.

A remark on this clone: The same CDR3 also results from other DNA sequences found in this sample. J is TRBJ2-3 and V is TRBV7-8, with 10 bases aligning to TRBD2. Germline-derived CDR1 and CDR2 are SGHVS and FQNEAQ. CDR3 length: 16 residues. Trimming removed 2 bases from V and 2 bases from J; junction bases left unmatched: 4. CDR3 DNA: TGTGCCAGCAGCTTACGACTAGCGGGTGCCACAGATACGCAGTATTTT. Its protein product is CASSLRLAGATDTQYF.

This chain connects TRBV28 to TRBJ2-7, with 8 bases aligning to TRBD1. The trim removed 4 bases at V and 3 bases at J, leaving 5 bases unmatched. The germline V gene has CDR1 MDHEN and CDR2 SYDVKM. CDR3 size: 14 residues. The CDR3 is CASSWTGSYYEQYF. Written as DNA, the CDR3 is TGTGCCAGCAGTTGGACAGGGTCTTACTACGAGCAGTACTTC.

The chain recombines TRBV18 with TRBJ2-1; possible D gene TRBD1, 5 bases. Trimming left V 3 bases short and J 8 bases short, with 20 bases between. Germline assignment: CDR1 KGHSH and CDR2 LQKENI. CDR3 length: 16 residues. CDR3 region: CASSPRVVGPGDEQFF. The CDR3 DNA reads as TGTGCCAGCTCACCCCGGGTAGTGGGGCCCGGCGATGAGCAGTTCTTC.